This passage covers 16 T cell receptor beta chains from one sample sequenced in a study of blood T cell repertoires in COVID-19. Method: immunoSEQ multiplex PCR; TCRdb's copy keeps in-frame clones and lacks some. Of over 55,000 clones listed, roughly 87% are singletons. Sequencing used peripheral blood. The receptor set was obtained from a woman older than 75 with acute or convalescent COVID-19.

CDR3 in amino acids: CASKPGTSSYEQYF. The CDR3, as DNA: TGCGCCAGCAAACCCGGGACTAGCTCCTACGAGCAGTACTTC. V and J are TRBV5-1 and TRBJ2-7; TRBD2 matches 8 bases. The ends lost 6 bases at V and 0 bases at J; junction bases unmatched: 5. The CDR3 length is 14 residues. Germline V gene lookup returns CDR1 SGHRS and CDR2 YFSETQ.

The chain combines TRBV10-3 with TRBJ1-6; 9 nucleotides agree with TRBD1. The V gene end was trimmed by 3 bases and the J gene end by 7 bases; junction bases not matched to a gene: 4. Germline CDR1 ENHRY, CDR2 SYGVKD. This CDR3 spans 15 amino acids. CDR3 sequence (DNA): TGTGCCATCAGTGACGACAGGGGGAGGAATTCACCCCTCCACTTT. Translated: CAISDDRGRNSPLHF.

CDR3 coding DNA: TGTGCCAGCAGCTCGGGCGGGCACTGGGATGAAAAACTGTTTTTT. Translated, it gives CASSSGGHWDEKLFF. The rearrangement uses TRBV7-8 and TRBJ1-4; D unclear. Germline V gives CDR1 SGHVS, CDR2 FQNEAQ. Trimming cost V 4 bases and J 6 bases, with 15 bases left between them. The CDR3 covers 15 residues.

The genes are TRBV7-2 and TRBJ2-1; 8 bases line up with TRBD2. Per the germline V gene, CDR1 is SGHTA and CDR2 is FQGNSA. The ends lost 4 bases at V and 9 bases at J; junction bases unmatched: 2. This CDR3 comprises 12 residues. CDR3 coding DNA: TGTGCCAGCAGCTGGACTAGCCTTGAGCAGTTCTTC. It translates to CASSWTSLEQFF.

J is TRBJ2-1 and V is TRBV6-5, with 7 positions matching TRBD1. This CDR3 is built from 15 residues. V lost 5 bases, J lost 9 bases, and 13 bases stayed unmatched. CDR1 and CDR2 (germline): MNHEY, SVGAGI. CDR3 bases: TGTGCCAGCAGTAGGATCCGTGACAGGGTTACTGAGCAGTTCTTC. It specifies CASSRIRDRVTEQFF.

This chain uses TRBV5-4 with TRBJ2-7, with TRBD2 matching 7 bases. Germline CDR1 reads SGHNT; CDR2 reads YYREEE (reference sequence). The V gene end was trimmed by 2 bases and the J gene end by 6 bases; junction bases not matched to a gene: 5. The CDR3 consists of 13 residues. CDR3 nucleotides: TGTGCCAGCAGCTTTACTAGCGTCGGCGAGCAGTACTTC. Protein sequence: CASSFTSVGEQYF. The variable domain in full, with the rest retrieved from reference TRBV5-4 and TRBJ2-7, is ETGVTQSPTHLIKTRGQQVTLRCSSQSGHNTVSWYQQALGQGPQFIFQYYREEENGRGNFPPRFSGLQFPNYSSELNVNALELDDSALYLCASSFTSVGEQYFGPGTRLTVT.

This chain links TRBV7-6 with TRBJ2-2, with D possibly being TRBD2 (6 bases). Trimming removed 1 base at V and 1 base at J, with 10 bases between. The CDR3 totals 16 residues. The germline V gene has CDR1 SGHVS and CDR2 FNYEAQ. The CDR3 region is CASSLVVGGNTGELFF. The CDR3 coding sequence is TGTGCCAGCAGCTTAGTGGTGGGAGGGAACACCGGGGAGCTGTTTTTT.

CDR3 in amino acids: CASRAGVRTGELFF. Here the CDR3 DNA reads TGTGCCAGCAGGGCGGGAGTAAGAACCGGGGAGCTGTTTTTT. V and J are TRBV27 and TRBJ2-2; the match to TRBD2 covers 7 bases. The CDR3 has 14 amino acids. With 6 bases clipped from V and 5 bases from J, the junction kept 6 bases outside the gene matches. From germline, CDR1 is MNHEY and CDR2 SMNVEV (reference sequence).

The chain recombines TRBV12-3 or TRBV12-4 with TRBJ2-1, with D perhaps TRBD2 (7 bases). This CDR3 has 12 residues. V dropped 5 bases and J dropped 7 bases, with 9 bases sitting between them. The CDR3 loop reads CASSRGANEQFF. The CDR3 region has the DNA TGTGCCAGCAGTCGGGGGGCGAATGAGCAGTTCTTC.

The V call is TRBV25-1, the J call TRBJ2-1; 8 bases map to TRBD2. This CDR3 has 15 amino acids. The ends lost 5 bases at V and 5 bases at J; junction bases unmatched: 8. Per germline, CDR1 MGHDK and CDR2 SYGVNS. As DNA, the CDR3 is TGTGCCAGCAGTCGTTTTCGGGGGGGAAACAATGAGCAGTTCTTC. Translation: CASSRFRGGNNEQFF.

The chain employs TRBV7-8 and TRBJ1-2; TRBD1 matches at 7 bases. V lost 6 bases, J lost 4 bases, and 8 bases stayed unmatched. From germline, CDR1 is SGHVS and CDR2 FQNEAQ. This CDR3 is 14 amino acids long. Here the CDR3 DNA reads TGTGCCAGCAGTCGAGAGGGGGCGACCTATGGCTACACCTTC. The encoded protein is CASSREGATYGYTF.

CDR3 nucleotide sequence: TGCGCCAGCAGCTTGGCTACAGGGGTTAATGAAAAACTGTTTTTT. Amino acids: CASSLATGVNEKLFF. The chain combines TRBV5-1 with TRBJ1-4, with 7 bases lining up with TRBD1. Germline CDR1 reads SGHRS; CDR2 reads YFSETQ. This CDR3 is built from 15 residues. The V and J ends lost 0 bases and 4 bases, in that order; junction bases with no gene match: 3.

V gene TRBV28 combines with J gene TRBJ2-5, with 13 bases that match TRBD2. The CDR3 contains 14 residues. The ends lost 8 bases at V and 7 bases at J; junction bases unmatched: 7. Germline V gene sequence: CDR1 MDHEN, CDR2 SYDVKM. The CDR3 is CASRTSGGLWTQYF. The CDR3, as DNA: TGTGCCAGCCGGACTAGCGGGGGACTATGGACCCAGTACTTC.

The chain joins TRBV10-1 to TRBJ2-1; TRBD2 is a possible D gene (5 bases). V lost 4 bases and J 10 bases, leaving 14 bases between the germline ends. Germline lookup yields CDR1 WNHNN and CDR2 SYGVQD (reference sequence). This CDR3 contains 13 residues. Written as DNA, the CDR3 is TGCGCCAGCAGTGTACTAGGTTCATGGGAGCAGTTCTTC. This gives the protein CASSVLGSWEQFF.

The rearrangement uses TRBV27 and TRBJ1-2; possibly TRBD1 for D (6 bases). The CDR3 spans 18 residues. Trimming removed 3 bases from V and 8 bases from J, with 28 bases in between. CDR1 and CDR2 from the germline V gene are MNHEY and SMNVEV (reference sequence). DNA for the CDR3: TGTGCCAGCAGTTTTTGGGGGGGCAGGGCGGGAGTGGGTAGCGGCTACACCTTC. It encodes CASSFWGGRAGVGSGYTF.

CDR3 in amino acids: CASSHRGNSGNTIYF. Written as DNA, the CDR3 is TGCGCCAGCAGCCACAGGGGTAACTCTGGAAACACCATATATTTT. This chain links TRBV5-1 with TRBJ1-3, with 7 bases aligning to TRBD1. The CDR3 runs 15 residues. V was pared by 4 bases and J by 0 bases, with 4 bases of the junction left unmatched. Per germline, CDR1 SGHRS and CDR2 YFSETQ.